This TCR beta chain appears in the sequencing data of a study of blood T cell repertoires in COVID-19. Across the whole study: Spain, Italy and the United States supplied samples that represented acute and convalescent COVID-19. Nucleic acid was either cDNA or gDNA, and it came from T cells, B-cell-depleted T cells, or PBMCs.

Participants were aged 18 to 89 years, lived in about two dozen US areas, and enrolled virtually. Cohort allocation depended upon clinical history that participants reported. TCRdb's table, derived via immunoSEQ multiplex PCR, lists solely in-frame clones and lacks some. The sample lists about 270,000 clones; about 87% were seen once. V dropped 0 bases and J dropped 0 bases, with 11 bases sitting between them. The CDR3 is 17 residues long. Germline assignment: CDR1 LNHDA and CDR2 SQIVND (reference sequence). The TCR comes from a woman between 50 and 59 years old who had recovered from COVID-19. Sequencing used PBMCs or T cells enriched from blood (not recorded which). The chain combines TRBV19 with TRBJ2-2; D might be TRBD1 (5 bases). In DNA form, the CDR3 reads TGTGCCAGTAGTATAGATCTGGGGCGAGCGAACACCGGGGAGCTGTTTTTT. Protein product: CASSIDLGRANTGELFF.